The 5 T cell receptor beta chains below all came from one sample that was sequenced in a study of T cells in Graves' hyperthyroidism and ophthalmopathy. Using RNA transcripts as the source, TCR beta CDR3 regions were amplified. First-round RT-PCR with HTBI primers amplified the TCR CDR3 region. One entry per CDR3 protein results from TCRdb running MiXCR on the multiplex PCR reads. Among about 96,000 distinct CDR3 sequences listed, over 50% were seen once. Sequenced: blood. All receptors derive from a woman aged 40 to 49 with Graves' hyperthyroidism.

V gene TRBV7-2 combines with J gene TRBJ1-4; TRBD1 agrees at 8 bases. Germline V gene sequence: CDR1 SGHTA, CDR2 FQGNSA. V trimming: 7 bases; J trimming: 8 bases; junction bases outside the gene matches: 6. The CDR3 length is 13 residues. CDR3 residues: CASNSDREEKLFF. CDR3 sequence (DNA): TGTGCCAGCAACTCGGACAGGGAGGAAAAACTGTTTTTT.

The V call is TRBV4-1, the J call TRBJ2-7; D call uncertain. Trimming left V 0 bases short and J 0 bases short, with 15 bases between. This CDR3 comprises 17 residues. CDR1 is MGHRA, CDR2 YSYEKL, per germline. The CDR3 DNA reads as TGCGCCAGCAGCCAAGAGTCGATCACCGTGAGCTCCTACGAGCAGTACTTC. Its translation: CASSQESITVSSYEQYF.

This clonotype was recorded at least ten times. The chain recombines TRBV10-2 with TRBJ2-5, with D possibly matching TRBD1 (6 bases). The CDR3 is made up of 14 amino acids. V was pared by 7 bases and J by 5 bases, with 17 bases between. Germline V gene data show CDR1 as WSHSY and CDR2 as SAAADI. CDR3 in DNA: TGCGCCAGCACGTTGACTGGACAGAGGGAGACCCAGTACTTC. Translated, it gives CASTLTGQRETQYF.

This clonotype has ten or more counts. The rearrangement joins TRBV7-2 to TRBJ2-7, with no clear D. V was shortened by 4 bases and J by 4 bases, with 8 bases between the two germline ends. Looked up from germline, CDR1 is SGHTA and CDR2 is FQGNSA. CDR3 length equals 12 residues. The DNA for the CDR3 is TGTGCCAGCAGCTCAGACTGGTACGAGCAGTACTTC. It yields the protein CASSSDWYEQYF.

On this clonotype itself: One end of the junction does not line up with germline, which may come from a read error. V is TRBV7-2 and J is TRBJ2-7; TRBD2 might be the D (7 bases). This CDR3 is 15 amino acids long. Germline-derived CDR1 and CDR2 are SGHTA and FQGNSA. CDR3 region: CASSFSSGRGGELYF. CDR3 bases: TGTGCCAGCAGCTTCTCTAGCGGCAGAGGGGGGGAGCTGTACTTC.